Reported below is one TCR beta chain. After removal of 7 bases from V and 3 bases from J, the junction contained 9 bases not matched to a gene. This CDR3 contains 15 residues. Germline CDR1 reads MNHEY; CDR2 reads SVGAGI. Only in-frame clones appear in the TCRdb table, and some are missing; sequencing was by immunoSEQ multiplex PCR. Here the sample spans about 61,000 clones, nearly 90% being singletons. The data belong to a study of OX40 agonist ivuxolimab in advanced cancers. Whole-study context: It was ivuxolimab, an agonistic anti-OX40 (CD134) antibody, that patients were treated with.

Autoimmune disease history or systemic immunosuppression excluded patients. V gene TRBV6-5 combines with J gene TRBJ2-7; TRBD1 matches 10 bases. The sequence came from an adult with an advanced solid tumor such as melanoma, head and neck, liver or kidney cancer. The starting material was CD4+ or CD8+ T cells sorted from blood, obtained in a trial of the OX40 agonist ivuxolimab. The CDR3 region is CASTNPTGGNYEQYF. The CDR3, as DNA: TGTGCCAGCACTAATCCGACAGGGGGCAACTACGAGCAGTACTTC.